This T cell receptor (beta chain) appears in the sequencing data of a study of blood T cell repertoires in COVID-19. TCRdb's table, derived via immunoSEQ multiplex PCR, lists solely in-frame clones and lacks some. The sample gives 75,000 to 90,000 clones, about 92% of which show up once; more than 0.85% is in the top ten. V lost 3 bases, J lost 0 bases, and 18 bases lay in between. In germline, CDR1 is MDHEN, CDR2 SYDVKM. The CDR3 is 18 residues long. This clone was counted once. The sequencing input was peripheral blood. The chain employs TRBV28 and TRBJ1-3; the D gene is possibly TRBD1 (5 bases). This TCR derives from a woman aged 45-65 years in a cohort sampled during active COVID-19. The CDR3 sequence: CASSFGRGTNSSGNTIYF. Written as DNA, the CDR3 is TGTGCCAGCAGTTTTGGTAGGGGAACCAACTCCTCTGGAAACACCATATATTTT.